Listed below are T cell receptor beta chains from one sample, sequenced in a study of blood T cell repertoires in COVID-19. Libraries were prepared by immunoSEQ multiplex PCR; TCRdb keeps only in-frame clonotypes and omits some of them. This table has about 52,000 clones, about four fifths appearing once. What was sequenced was peripheral blood. The receptors were sampled from a woman older than 75 with COVID-19, enrolled during active disease. CDR3s include the opening cysteine and the closing phenylalanine or tryptophan. A D gene is named only where the DNA matches it firmly. The size field is filled for only some rows; it gives once, few, many or a size class.

j_call	v_call	clone_size	d_call	cdr3_nt	cdr3_aa
TRBJ2-5	TRBV4-2	.	TRBD2	TGTGCCAGCAGCGCCGCTAGCGGCGCCCGAGAGACCCAGTACTTC	CASSAASGARETQYF
TRBJ2-6	TRBV2	.	.	TGTGCCAGCACTCCCTCTAACGTTCTGGCCAACGTCCTGACTTTC	CASTPSNVLANVLTF
TRBJ2-3	TRBV29-1	.	TRBD1	TGCAGCACCTGGGACAGAATGGATACGCAGTATTTT	CSTWDRMDTQYF
TRBJ2-5	TRBV2	.	TRBD1	TGTGCCAGCAGAGGGGGCGGGGAGACCCAGTACTTC	CASRGGGETQYF
TRBJ2-1	TRBV27	few	TRBD2	TGTGCCAGCAGTCCCATTAGCGGGACCTACAATGAGCAGTTCTTC	CASSPISGTYNEQFF
TRBJ2-1	TRBV19	.	TRBD2	TGTGCCAGTAGCTTACTAGCGGGAGCTGAGCAGTTCTTC	CASSLLAGAEQFF
TRBJ1-3	TRBV27	.	TRBD1	TGTGCCAGTCGGGACAGGAGCTCTGGAAACACCATATATTTT	CASRDRSSGNTIYF
TRBJ2-7	TRBV19	.	TRBD2	TGTGCCAGTAGTAGTACTAGCGGGAGTTACGAGCAGTACTTC	CASSSTSGSYEQYF
TRBJ2-1	TRBV7-9	.	.	TGTGCCAGCAGCTTATCCGGGCTAGCGCCATACAATGAGCAGTTCTTC	CASSLSGLAPYNEQFF
TRBJ2-5	TRBV11-3	.	.	TGTGCCAGCAGCTTAGATCGACTCGGTGAGACCCAGTACTTC	CASSLDRLGETQYF
TRBJ2-1	TRBV5-8	once	TRBD2	TGTGCCAGCAGCTTGGGCCTACTTCGACTAGCGGTCGGGAATGAGCAGTTCTTC	CASSLGLLRLAVGNEQFF
TRBJ1-5	TRBV30	.	.	TGTGCCTGGAGTGTAGGAGGGGGCAATCAGCCCCAGCATTTT	CAWSVGGGNQPQHF
TRBJ2-1	TRBV29-1	.	TRBD1	TGCAGCGTTGAAGATCGGGCCAGGGGGCGAAAAAATGAGCAGTTCTTC	CSVEDRARGRKNEQFF
TRBJ2-7	TRBV25-1	.	TRBD2	TGTGCCAGCAGACCCCCGGGACTAGTCTCCTACGAGCAGTACTTC	CASRPPGLVSYEQYF
TRBJ1-4	TRBV30	.	TRBD1	TGTGCCTGGGGGAGGGGGCCCGAAAAACTGTTTTTT	CAWGRGPEKLFF
TRBJ2-3	TRBV2	.	TRBD2	TGTGCCAGCAGTAGCGGGGGGGGAGGCAGTACAGATACGCAGTATTTT	CASSSGGGGSTDTQYF
TRBJ2-3	TRBV5-4	few	.	TGTGCCAGCAGCTCGGGATTTCTCATTAGCACAGATACGCAGTATTTT	CASSSGFLISTDTQYF
TRBJ2-1	TRBV20-1	.	TRBD2	TGCAGTGCTAGTTTTGGTCGGGGGGGCAATGAGCAGTTCTTC	CSASFGRGGNEQFF
TRBJ1-5	TRBV10-2	.	.	TGCGCCAGCAGTGATAGGCGGAACAATCAGCCCCAGCATTTT	CASSDRRNNQPQHF
TRBJ2-7	TRBV10-2	.	TRBD2	TGCGCCAGCAGTCTTTCTAGCGGCTACGAGCAGTACTTC	CASSLSSGYEQYF
TRBJ2-7	TRBV7-8	.	.	TGTGCCAGCAGCTGGGGAGAGGGACTCTCCTACGAGCAGTACTTC	CASSWGEGLSYEQYF
TRBJ1-5	TRBV7-9	.	.	TGTGCCAGCAGCTCGGGGGGCTCTAGCAATCAGCCCCAGCATTTT	CASSSGGSSNQPQHF
TRBJ1-2	TRBV29-1	.	TRBD1	TGCAGCGTGGGAGGACAGGCGGGCGGCTACACCTTC	CSVGGQAGGYTF
TRBJ2-1	TRBV28	.	.	TGTGCCAGCAGTCCCATCCCGACAGGTTCCTACAATGAGCAGTTCTTC	CASSPIPTGSYNEQFF
TRBJ2-2	TRBV27	.	TRBD1	TGTGCCAGCAGTTTAGACACAGTACAGGGGGCTAGCACCGGGGAGCTGTTTTTT	CASSLDTVQGASTGELFF
TRBJ2-1	TRBV27	.	.	TGTGCCACCCAAACCGGCGGAGAGAGCTCCTACAATGAGCAGTTCTTC	CATQTGGESSYNEQFF
TRBJ2-5	TRBV2	few	TRBD1	TGTGCCAGCAGTGGCCTCGGGACAGCGGCGACCCAGTACTTC	CASSGLGTAATQYF
TRBJ1-1	TRBV21-1	.	.	TGTGCCAGCAGCAGAGGGACACCGAACACTGAAGCTTTCTTT	CASSRGTPNTEAFF
TRBJ2-7	TRBV18	.	.	TGTGCCAGCTCACCAAACAGGGACACCAAGCAGTACTTC	CASSPNRDTKQYF
TRBJ1-1	TRBV6-5	.	TRBD1	TGTGCCAGCAACAGGGGTAAAGCGACTGAAGCTTTCTTT	CASNRGKATEAFF
TRBJ2-4	TRBV3-1/TRBV3-2	.	TRBD2	TGTGCCAGCAGCCTCGCGGGTAGCGGGATTTTAAACATTCAGTACTTC	CASSLAGSGILNIQYF
TRBJ1-1	TRBV12-1	.	.	TGTGCCAGCAGCTTTGAACGCTTTACAGCCACAGTAGTAAACACTGAAGCTTTCTTT	CASSFERFTATVVNTEAFF
TRBJ1-5	TRBV27	.	.	TGTGCCAGCAGTCGCGGGCCCTCCCACCAGCCCCAGCATTTT	CASSRGPSHQPQHF
TRBJ2-7	TRBV9	many	TRBD2	TGTGCCAGCAGTAGACGCCCTAGCGGAGCCTACGAGCAGTACTTC	CASSRRPSGAYEQYF
TRBJ1-5	TRBV30	.	.	TGTGCCTGGGCCCTTCCGGACAGCCCAAATCAGCCCCAGCATTTT	CAWALPDSPNQPQHF
TRBJ2-4	TRBV3-1/TRBV3-2	once	.	TGTGCCAGCAGCCAAGCATGGGGGGAGGTAGGAGCCAAAAACATTCAGTACTTC	CASSQAWGEVGAKNIQYF
TRBJ1-1	TRBV28	.	TRBD1	TGTGCCAGCAAGACGACAGGGTCTTGGACTGAAGCTTTCTTT	CASKTTGSWTEAFF
TRBJ1-1	TRBV4-2	.	TRBD1	TGTGCCAGCAGCCAAGGAGGGGGCCTGAACACTGAAGCTTTCTTT	CASSQGGGLNTEAFF
TRBJ2-1	TRBV6-1	.	.	TGTGCCAGCAGTGACGGGGGGCGGTACAATGAGCAGTTCTTC	CASSDGGRYNEQFF
TRBJ1-5	TRBV19	.	TRBD1	TGTGCCAGTAGTACGGGACAGACGGATCAGCCCCAGCATTTT	CASSTGQTDQPQHF